The sequence of this T cell receptor beta chain was determined in a study of CD8+ T cells in alopecia areata. Study overall: Treated patients swallowed 5 to 10 mg of oral tofacitinib twice daily.

RNA was isolated and reverse transcribed to cDNA, the sequencing template. The table came from immunoSEQ multiplex PCR; TCRdb's copy has only in-frame clones and leaves some out. Of 200,000 to 250,000 clones listed, approximately 61% are singletons. CDR3 length: 13 residues. Germline CDR1 reads SGHNT; CDR2 reads YYREEE (reference sequence). Trimming shortened V by 4 bases and J by 5 bases, and 12 bases separated the two germline ends. This clone was detected a few times. This sequence was found in a human donor with alopecia areata. The V gene is TRBV5-4, the J gene TRBJ1-2, with TRBD1 as a possible D gene (6 bases). Material: CD4+ T cells sorted from blood, obtained at week 0. The CDR3 sequence is CASSRGQTYGYTF. Here the CDR3 DNA reads TGTGCCAGCAGCCGCGGACAGACTTATGGCTACACCTTC. Drawing the rest from reference TRBV5-4 and TRBJ1-2, the complete variable domain is ETGVTQSPTHLIKTRGQQVTLRCSSQSGHNTVSWYQQALGQGPQFIFQYYREEENGRGNFPPRFSGLQFPNYSSELNVNALELDDSALYLCASSRGQTYGYTFGSGTRLTVV.